The 20 T cell receptor beta chains below all came from one sample that was sequenced in a study of blood T cell repertoires in COVID-19. Libraries were prepared by immunoSEQ multiplex PCR; TCRdb keeps only in-frame clonotypes and omits some of them. The table lists some 190,000 clones, 80% to 90% of them singletons. Sequencing was carried out using peripheral blood. The receptors stem from a woman between 40 and 55 years old with COVID-19, enrolled during active disease.

This clone was counted once. The CDR3 DNA reads as TGTGCCAGCAGCTTAAATGGGGCCTCCTATAATTCACCCCTCCACTTT. Protein: CASSLNGASYNSPLHF. The chain joins TRBV5-6 to TRBJ1-6; D perhaps matches TRBD1 (5 bases). V lost 2 bases, J lost 0 bases, and 9 bases lay in between. This CDR3 contains 16 residues. The germline V gene has CDR1 SGHDT and CDR2 YYEEEE.

The chain has TRBV28 and TRBJ2-7, with D perhaps TRBD2 (5 bases). The CDR3 has 15 residues. Germline loops: CDR1 MDHEN, CDR2 SYDVKM. Trimming took 2 bases from V and 3 from J, leaving 14 bases between them. CDR3 sequence (DNA): TGTGCCAGCAGTTTAGAACCGCCGGGGTTCTACGAGCAGTACTTC. Amino acid sequence: CASSLEPPGFYEQYF.

The chain joins TRBV15 to TRBJ1-5; 9 positions agree with TRBD1. There are 16 residues in the CDR3. Germline lookup yields CDR1 LNHNV and CDR2 YYDKDF (reference sequence). J was trimmed by 5 bases and V by 6 bases; bases with no gene match: 11. The CDR3 reads CATRGPGQGRYQPQHF. CDR3 sequence (DNA): TGTGCCACCAGGGGACCAGGACAGGGGAGGTATCAGCCCCAGCATTTT.

The V call is TRBV18, the J call TRBJ1-1; the match to TRBD1 covers 12 bases. The V gene's germline CDR1 is KGHSH and CDR2 LQKENI. CDR3 length equals 18 residues. After removal of 1 base from V and 4 bases from J, the junction contained 10 bases not matched to a gene. CDR3 bases: TGTGCCAGCTCACCACGGGACAGGGGGCGGGTCGGTAGCACTGAAGCTTTCTTT. Its translation: CASSPRDRGRVGSTEAFF.

This chain links TRBV19 with TRBJ1-2; tentative D call: TRBD1 (5 bases). V was shortened by 4 bases and J by 0 bases, with 18 bases between the two germline ends. Germline-derived CDR1 and CDR2 are LNHDA and SQIVND (reference sequence). The CDR3 length is 17 residues. The DNA of the CDR3 is TGTGCCAGTAGTACGGTGGGTGGCGGGACTTCTAACTATGGCTACACCTTC. It encodes CASSTVGGGTSNYGYTF.

The V call is TRBV28, the J call TRBJ1-3; D gene ambiguous. Trimming stripped 6 bases from V and 0 bases from J, with 9 bases between. Germline lookup yields CDR1 MDHEN and CDR2 SYDVKM. There are 14 residues in the CDR3. The CDR3 coding sequence is TGTGCCAGCAGCTCCATAGACTCTGGAAACACCATATATTTT. It codes for CASSSIDSGNTIYF. The full variable domain, its missing parts supplied by reference TRBV28 and TRBJ1-3, is DVKVTQSSRYLVKRTGEKVFLECVQDMDHENMFWYRQDPGLGLRLIYFSYDVKMKEKGDIPEGYSVSREKKERFSLILESASTNQTSMYLCASSSIDSGNTIYFGEGSWLTVV.

The chain combines TRBV7-3 with TRBJ1-2; D gene uncertain. CDR3 size: 15 residues. V gave up 2 bases and J gave up 4 bases, with 14 bases separating them. CDR1 and CDR2 (germline): SGHTA, FQGTGA. The CDR3 sequence: CASSLGPPAGYGYTF. The CDR3 DNA reads TGTGCCAGCAGCTTAGGTCCCCCAGCAGGCTATGGCTACACCTTC.

The chain recombines TRBV18 with TRBJ2-6; 7 nucleotides line up with TRBD1. The V gene end was trimmed by 9 bases and the J gene end by 0 bases; junction bases not matched to a gene: 2. CDR1 and CDR2 (germline): KGHSH, LQKENI. The CDR3 is made up of 14 amino acids. DNA of the CDR3: TGTGCCAGTGGACAGGACTCTGGGGCCAACGTCCTGACTTTC. Translation gives CASGQDSGANVLTF.

Remarks on this clone: At one of its ends the junction is not consistent with the germline gene, which may arise from a read error. Within the sample, other DNA sequences also encode this same CDR3. The gene calls are TRBV19 and TRBJ2-2, with D maybe TRBD2 (6 bases). This CDR3 has 13 amino acids. Germline V gene sequence: CDR1 LNHDA, CDR2 SQIVND (reference sequence). The CDR3 sequence is CASSIRGTGELFF. The DNA of the CDR3 is TGTGCCAGTAGTATCCGGGGGACCGGAGAGCTGTTTTTT.

The chain joins TRBV24-1 to TRBJ1-1; D is undetermined. This CDR3 spans 13 amino acids. Per germline, CDR1 KGHDR and CDR2 SFDVKD. The germline V and J ends were trimmed by 4 bases and 3 bases, with 8 bases remaining between them. The CDR3 is CATSDSGYTEAFF. The CDR3 DNA sequence: TGTGCCACCAGTGACTCAGGATACACTGAAGCTTTCTTT.

The rearrangement links TRBV27 to TRBJ2-3; possible D gene TRBD2, 6 bases. Germline V CDR1 and CDR2: MNHEY, SMNVEV (reference sequence). V was pared by 2 bases and J by 1 base, with 13 bases between. The CDR3 is 16 residues long. This chain's CDR3 is CASSLLRLGGTDTQYF. As DNA, the CDR3 is TGTGCCAGCAGTTTACTCCGACTAGGGGGCACAGATACGCAGTATTTT.

The chain links TRBV6-2 or TRBV6-3 to TRBJ2-1, with TRBD2 matching 10 bases. Unmatched junction bases numbered 12, after V lost 6 bases and J lost 7 bases. The germline CDR1 and CDR2 sequences are MNHEY and SVGEGT. The CDR3 contains 16 residues. CDR3 bases: TGTGCCAGCAGGCCTAGCGGGAGCCTCCCCAGAAATGAGCAGTTCTTC. Its translation is CASRPSGSLPRNEQFF.

The V and J genes are TRBV7-3 and TRBJ1-1, with TRBD1 matching over 8 bases. Trimming at V came to 5 bases and at J to 4 bases, leaving 6 bases not matched to a gene. Per the germline V gene, CDR1 is SGHTA and CDR2 is FQGTGA. There are 14 residues in the CDR3. The CDR3 protein is CASSQQGEGTEAFF. CDR3 DNA sequence: TGTGCCAGCAGCCAACAGGGGGAAGGCACTGAAGCTTTCTTT.

The chain has TRBV29-1 and TRBJ2-1; D call uncertain. V lost 4 bases, J lost 0 bases, and 4 bases lay in between. This CDR3 is 12 amino acids long. Germline loops: CDR1 SQVTM, CDR2 ANQGSEA. The CDR3 sequence: CSVGSSYNEQFF. The CDR3 region has the DNA TGCAGCGTTGGCAGCTCCTACAATGAGCAGTTCTTC.

The CDR3 spells CASSIGGLSGLGELFF. CDR3 nucleotide sequence: TGTGCCAGTAGTATTGGGGGGTTGTCCGGTCTTGGGGAGCTGTTTTTT. The V call is TRBV19, the J call TRBJ2-2, with D possibly TRBD2 on 6 matching bases. Per germline, CDR1 LNHDA and CDR2 SQIVND (reference sequence). Trimming took off 3 bases at V and 8 bases at J, with 19 bases between the two ends. The CDR3 sequence is 16 residues long. Full variable domain (remainder filled in from reference TRBV19 and TRBJ2-2): DGGITQSPKYLFRKEGQNVTLSCEQNLNHDAMYWYRQDPGQGLRLIYYSQIVNDFQKGDIAEGYSVSREKKESFPLTVTSAQKNPTAFYLCASSIGGLSGLGELFFGEGSRLTVL.

The CDR3 DNA sequence: TGTGCCTGGAGCTCCCTCGCGATTGGCACAGATACGCAGTATTTT. Protein product: CAWSSLAIGTDTQYF. J is TRBJ2-3 and V is TRBV30; the D is unclear. The CDR3 runs to 15 residues. From germline, CDR1 is GTSNPN and CDR2 SVGIG (reference sequence). V lost 3 bases and J lost 1, with 14 bases in between.

This sequence joins TRBV30 and TRBJ2-7, with 10 bases that match TRBD1. The ends lost 8 bases at V and 0 bases at J; junction bases unmatched: 4. CDR3 length: 13 residues. The germline V gene encodes CDR1 GTSNPN and CDR2 SVGIG (reference sequence). The CDR3 coding sequence is TGTGCCGGTAGGACAGGGGGCTCCTACGAGCAGTACTTC. Translation: CAGRTGGSYEQYF.

This clone was picked up a small number of times. The genes are TRBV13 and TRBJ2-2; D call uncertain. The CDR3 runs 16 residues. V was clipped by 3 bases and J by 0 bases, with 11 bases between them. The V gene's germline CDR1 is PRHDT and CDR2 FYEKMQ (reference sequence). This CDR3 is CASSLGALTNTGELFF. As DNA, the CDR3 is TGTGCCAGCAGCTTGGGCGCGTTGACGAACACCGGGGAGCTGTTTTTT.

V and J are TRBV5-4 and TRBJ1-1; 7 bases agree with TRBD1. The CDR3 covers 14 residues. The V and J ends lost 4 bases and 1 base, in that order; junction bases with no gene match: 4. Per germline, CDR1 SGHNT and CDR2 YYREEE (reference sequence). The CDR3 region is CASSTDRRNTEAFF. CDR3 coding DNA: TGTGCCAGCAGCACGGACAGGAGGAACACTGAAGCTTTCTTT. The variable domain in full, completed from reference TRBV5-4 and TRBJ1-1, reads ETGVTQSPTHLIKTRGQQVTLRCSSQSGHNTVSWYQQALGQGPQFIFQYYREEENGRGNFPPRFSGLQFPNYSSELNVNALELDDSALYLCASSTDRRNTEAFFGQGTRLTVV.

The chain joins TRBV10-2 to TRBJ2-1, with TRBD2 as a possible D gene (7 bases). This CDR3 spans 14 amino acids. Looked up from germline, CDR1 is WSHSY and CDR2 is SAAADI. Trimming took 6 bases from V and 7 from J, leaving 16 bases between them. CDR3 bases: TGCGCCAGCAGGAGAGGGGGGGCGGGTAATGAGCAGTTCTTC. Amino acids: CASRRGGAGNEQFF.